The next 14 T cell receptor beta chains were all read from a single sample in a study of cytomegalovirus exposure and HLA in healthy donors. The PCR contained 60 Vbeta and 13 Jbeta primers. TCRdb keeps only in-frame clones here, not all; method: immunoSEQ multiplex PCR. The sample's table shows 150,000 to 200,000 clones. The sample comprised PBMCs. The receptors here all came from a boy aged 5-17 years in good health and CMV-seronegative.

The rearrangement uses TRBV14 and TRBJ1-2; D gene uncertain. The CDR3 totals 13 residues. Trimming shortened V by 1 base and J by 8 bases, and 11 bases separated the two germline ends. Germline CDR1 SGHDN, CDR2 FVKESK. CDR3 coding DNA: TGTGCCAGCAGCCAAGTCGGGTCTCGGGGCTACACCTTC. Amino acid sequence: CASSQVGSRGYTF. The whole variable domain, filled in from reference TRBV14 and TRBJ1-2, reads EAGVTQFPSHSVIEKGQTVTLRCDPISGHDNLYWYRRVMGKEIKFLLHFVKESKQDESGMPNNRFLAERTGGTYSTLKVQPAELEDSGVYFCASSQVGSRGYTFGSGTRLTVV.

The chain couples TRBV4-1 to TRBJ2-1; 10 positions agree with TRBD1. Germline V gives CDR1 MGHRA, CDR2 YSYEKL. V trimming: 6 bases; J trimming: 5 bases; junction bases outside the gene matches: 7. The CDR3 has 15 amino acids. CDR3 DNA sequence: TGCGCCAGCAGACTTCCGGGACAGGGGAACAATGAGCAGTTCTTC. It yields the protein CASRLPGQGNNEQFF.

This chain links TRBV5-8 with TRBJ2-2; 9 nucleotides line up with TRBD1. Germline V CDR1 and CDR2: SGHTS, YDEGEE. The trim removed 3 bases at V and 3 bases at J, leaving 6 bases unmatched. The CDR3 runs to 16 residues. CDR3 residues: CASSWRTGVDTGELFF. The DNA for the CDR3 is TGTGCCAGCAGCTGGAGGACAGGGGTAGACACCGGGGAGCTGTTTTTT.

This chain links TRBV28 with TRBJ1-5, with TRBD1 matching over 8 bases. Germline V gene lookup returns CDR1 MDHEN and CDR2 SYDVKM. V was clipped by 6 bases and J by 0 bases; unmatched bases: 7. There are 16 residues in the CDR3. The DNA of the CDR3 is TGTGCCAGCAGCCCTGACAGGGGAGTTAGCAATCAGCCCCAGCATTTT. It yields the protein CASSPDRGVSNQPQHF.

The chain links TRBV10-3 to TRBJ2-7; the match to TRBD2 covers 12 bases. The V gene's germline CDR1 is ENHRY and CDR2 SYGVKD. The CDR3 length is 13 residues. With V trimmed by 9 bases and J by 1 base, 1 base remained unmatched. This CDR3 is CAIGTSGSYEQYF. The CDR3 region has the DNA TGTGCCATAGGGACTAGCGGGTCCTACGAGCAGTACTTC.

This chain links TRBV5-5 with TRBJ1-6, with 7 bases identical to TRBD1. The germline V gene encodes CDR1 SGHKS and CDR2 YYEKEE (reference sequence). V was clipped by 4 bases and J by 7 bases; unmatched bases: 5. The CDR3 totals 14 residues. For the CDR3, the DNA is TGTGCCAGCAGCCACGGGACAGCCAATTCACCCCTCCACTTT. Its protein product is CASSHGTANSPLHF.

V is TRBV30 and J is TRBJ1-5; perhaps TRBD1 as D (5 bases). V gave up 5 bases and J gave up 0 bases, with 14 bases separating them. This CDR3 contains 15 residues. Germline loops: CDR1 GTSNPN, CDR2 SVGIG (reference sequence). CDR3 in amino acids: CAWARGGISNQPQHF. The CDR3 DNA is TGTGCCTGGGCTAGGGGTGGGATTAGCAATCAGCCCCAGCATTTT.

The chain has TRBV19 and TRBJ2-5; 7 bases are a match to TRBD1. Germline CDR1 LNHDA, CDR2 SQIVND (reference sequence). Unmatched junction bases numbered 6, after V lost 4 bases and J lost 1 base. The CDR3 consists of 15 residues. The CDR3 sequence: CASSTLQGSQETQYF. The CDR3 DNA reads as TGTGCCAGTAGTACGCTACAGGGGTCCCAAGAGACCCAGTACTTC.

The V gene is TRBV6-5, the J gene TRBJ2-3, with 10 bases that match TRBD2. CDR1 is MNHEY and CDR2 is SVGAGI in the germline V gene. CDR3 length: 16 residues. With 2 bases clipped from V and 7 bases from J, the junction kept 9 bases outside the gene matches. The chain's CDR3 is CASSYALAGTMYTQYF. Here the CDR3 DNA reads TGTGCCAGCAGTTACGCACTAGCGGGGACCATGTATACGCAGTATTTT.

Comments on this clone: Other nucleotide sequences in the sample specify the same CDR3. The V and J genes are TRBV19 and TRBJ1-1; D not certain. The length of the CDR3 is 13 residues. Per germline, CDR1 LNHDA and CDR2 SQIVND (reference sequence). Trimming stripped 1 base from V and 1 base from J, with 4 bases between. CDR3 region: CASSIGQNTEAFF. The CDR3 DNA is TGTGCCAGTAGTATAGGACAGAACACTGAAGCTTTCTTT.

J is TRBJ1-1 and V is TRBV30; D gene uncertain. The germline V gene has CDR1 GTSNPN and CDR2 SVGIG (reference sequence). This CDR3 contains 15 residues. Trimming removed 0 bases at V and 0 bases at J, with 11 bases between. The DNA of the CDR3 is TGTGCCTGGAGTGTCGGGTCAAATATGAACACTGAAGCTTTCTTT. Translating it yields CAWSVGSNMNTEAFF.

The V and J genes are TRBV4-1 and TRBJ2-1, with D possibly matching TRBD2 (8 bases). CDR1 is MGHRA and CDR2 is YSYEKL in the germline V gene. This CDR3 has 18 residues. V was shortened by 1 base and J by 4 bases, with 20 bases between the two germline ends. CDR3 region: CASSQGVRGRGAYNEQFF. The CDR3 region has the DNA TGCGCCAGCAGCCAAGGGGTGAGGGGGCGGGGGGCGTACAATGAGCAGTTCTTC.

This chain links TRBV11-2 with TRBJ2-5; D may be TRBD2 (5 bases). Germline loops: CDR1 SGHAT, CDR2 FQNNGV. The CDR3 has 14 residues. V shed 1 base and J shed 1 base, with 7 bases lying between them. The CDR3 here is CASSLVRVQETQYF. CDR3 in DNA: TGTGCCAGCAGCTTAGTGCGGGTCCAAGAGACCCAGTACTTC.

J is TRBJ1-1 and V is TRBV2; TRBD1 might be the D (6 bases). This CDR3 contains 13 residues. Between the trimmed V and J ends, which lost 3 bases and 4 bases, there was a span of 9 bases. CDR1 is SNHLY, CDR2 FYNNEI, per germline. For the CDR3, the DNA is TGTGCCAGCAGTGACCAGGGGCCCACTGAAGCTTTCTTT. Protein product: CASSDQGPTEAFF.